These T cell receptor beta chains were read from a single sample in a study of cytomegalovirus exposure and HLA in healthy donors. Libraries were prepared by immunoSEQ multiplex PCR; TCRdb keeps only in-frame clonotypes and omits some of them. The sample shows around 100,000 clones, around 82% of them seen only once. Material: PBMCs. Source of these receptors: a woman between 18 and 29 years old in good health and CMV-seropositive. Both conserved end residues are part of each CDR3. D genes are given only for firm matches. Where a row states a size, it is once, few, many or the class of an expanded clone; other rows omit it.

V gene	J gene	D gene	clone size	CDR3 protein	CDR3 DNA
TRBV29-1	TRBJ2-2	.	.	CSAYAGGELFF	TGCAGCGCCTACGCCGGCGGGGAGCTGTTTTTT
TRBV9	TRBJ2-3	.	.	CASSVGSAGDTQYF	TGTGCCAGCAGCGTAGGGTCTGCGGGGGATACGCAGTATTTT
TRBV6-4	TRBJ2-3	TRBD1	once	CASRSDRAFFTDTQYF	TGTGCCAGCAGGTCAGACAGGGCATTTTTCACAGATACGCAGTATTTT
TRBV5-4	TRBJ2-2	.	.	CASSSPWGPTGELFF	TGTGCCAGCAGCTCTCCATGGGGCCCAACTGGGGAGCTGTTTTTT
TRBV7-2	TRBJ1-2	TRBD1	once	CASSPQGAQGYTF	TGTGCCAGCAGCCCCCAGGGGGCGCAGGGCTACACCTTC
TRBV7-2	TRBJ1-5	.	.	CASSLMPVVSNQPQHF	TGTGCCAGCAGCTTAATGCCGGTAGTTAGCAATCAGCCCCAGCATTTT
TRBV6-1	TRBJ1-1	.	.	CATQRRGTEAFF	TGTGCCACCCAGAGGAGGGGCACTGAAGCTTTCTTT
TRBV19	TRBJ1-4	.	.	CASSKRARNEKLFF	TGTGCCAGTAGTAAGCGGGCCCGTAATGAAAAACTGTTTTTT
TRBV10-2	TRBJ2-1	TRBD2	.	CASSAQTGGPANEQFF	TGCGCCAGCAGTGCCCAAACGGGAGGGCCAGCAAATGAGCAGTTCTTC
TRBV27	TRBJ1-5	TRBD1	.	CASSLLGPGGAGDQPQHF	TGTGCCAGCTCCCTGTTGGGGCCAGGGGGCGCGGGGGATCAGCCCCAGCATTTT
TRBV28	TRBJ1-5	.	once	CASSSTLEEFWQPQHF	TGTGCCAGCAGCTCCACCCTCGAGGAGTTCTGGCAGCCCCAGCATTTT
TRBV5-1	TRBJ2-1	TRBD2	.	CASSASGLAGFLAYNEQFF	TGCGCCAGCAGCGCGTCTGGACTAGCGGGGTTTCTCGCCTACAATGAGCAGTTCTTC
TRBV28	TRBJ2-5	TRBD2	.	CASRVAGTSGDLGYF	TGTGCCAGCAGGGTCGCCGGGACTAGCGGGGACCTGGGGTACTTC
TRBV7-8	TRBJ2-7	TRBD1	.	CASSRDSGPSYEQYF	TGTGCCAGCAGCCGGGACAGTGGGCCCTCCTACGAGCAGTACTTC